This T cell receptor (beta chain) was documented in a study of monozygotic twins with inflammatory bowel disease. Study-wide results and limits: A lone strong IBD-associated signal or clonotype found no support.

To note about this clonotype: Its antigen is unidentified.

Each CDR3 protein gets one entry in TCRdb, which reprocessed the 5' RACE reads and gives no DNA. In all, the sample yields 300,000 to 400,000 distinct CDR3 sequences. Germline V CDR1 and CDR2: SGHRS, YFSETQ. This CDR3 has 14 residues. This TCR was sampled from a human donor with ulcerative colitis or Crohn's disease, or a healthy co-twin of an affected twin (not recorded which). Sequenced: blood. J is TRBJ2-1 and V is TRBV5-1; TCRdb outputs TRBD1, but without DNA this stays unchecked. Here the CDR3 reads CASSLRTANNEQFF.